This TCR beta chain was retrieved from a study of blood T cell repertoires in COVID-19 (dated by TCRdb to the early 2020s). Background on the whole study: Samples from collaborators originated in the United States, Italy and Spain and spanned both the acute and convalescent phases of COVID-19. The material from the prospective study consisted of cDNA or gDNA derived from T cells, B-cell-depleted T cells, or PBMCs. Subjects who had been exposed to COVID-19, were actively infected with it, or had recovered from it provided the deeply sampled blood TCRbeta repertoires that made up the dataset. A freely available public database, intended as a resource for researchers studying the immune response to SARS-CoV-2, is where the repertoires were released. Samples came from the ongoing ImmuneRACE study (first 160 participants) plus 1,254 subjects from 6 global collaborators. Nearly every sample came with metadata listing a de-identified subject ID, COVID-19 status, age in years and sex. Where available, HLA class I and class II types were obtained from metadata supplied by the sample provider rather than from assay-based typing. Summary of the overall study and its limitations: The amount of clinical and demographic metadata varied by source and participant and was provided uncurated.

As for this clone: This clone's antigen is unknown. Base quality data are lacking; no much larger clone is found one base away.

TCRbeta CDR3 regions were amplified from genomic DNA by means of the immunoSEQ Assay, a bias-controlled multiplex PCR. In the paper's pipeline: Within the assay, amplification of reference gene primers was used to estimate how many nucleated cells each sample contained. To quantify the absolute abundance of each unique TCRbeta CDR3 rearrangement, sequence reads were collapsed and filtered. For each sample, productive Simpson clonality was calculated as the square root of Simpson's diversity index across productive rearrangements. Not all clones reach the TCRdb copy of this immuneACCESS table, which keeps in-frame sequences only. Checked studies attribute under half of the gap to unresolved V genes and leave the rest unexplained. Clone size and the V and J calls come from that table; the DNA yielded D and trimming. Present in this sample are tens of thousands of clones, approximately 80% of which were seen just once. The ten largest clonotypes hold 20% of the sample.

Here V drops 4 bases and J drops 3 bases, and the junction holds 2 bases not matched to any gene. Including cysteine and phenylalanine, the CDR3 has 13 amino acids. Only the CDR3 part of the read is kept: 39 bases, read in frame from the first base. Based on the germline V gene (reference sequence), the CDR1 and CDR2 sequences are LNHDA and SQIVND. Each collaborating institution followed its own protocols to collect whole blood in K2EDTA tubes. Collaborator samples were shipped for TCRbeta analysis as frozen whole blood, isolated PBMCs, or DNA extracted from either sample type. Sequenced sample: peripheral blood. In this chain, TRBV19 is recombined with TRBJ2-7; 8 middle bases align to TRBD1. This sequence was found in a woman in her 70s with acute or convalescent COVID-19. Here is the DNA: TGTGCCAGTAGTACAGGGGGCAACTACGAGCAGTACTTC. Protein translation: CASSTGGNYEQYF.